What follows describes a single T cell receptor beta chain. This clone is characterized as medium-sized (0.01 to 0.1%). Its antigen target is currently unknown. It has no much larger one-base neighbor in the sample; base qualities were not kept. The data are from a study of cytomegalovirus exposure and HLA in healthy donors (dated by TCRdb to about 2017). Some background on the complete study: According to an earlier analysis of 550 to 750 of the donors, some 170 million T cells yielded 120 million or so unique TCR beta sequences and approximately 300 Gb of sequence data. Roughly 300 gigabases of sequencing data and tens of millions of unique TCR sequences were included in an early release covering around 600 HLA-typed donors. The genetic ancestry cluster associated with self-reported Caucasian donors included 80% to 90% of the roughly 390 genotyped donors. The study aimed to test whether cataloging public T cell receptors could reveal signatures of past pathogen exposure. Using immunosequencing, the study profiled T cell repertoires from 550 to 750 subjects and related those repertoires to cytomegalovirus serostatus. Besides the first cohort of around 700 subjects, a separate validation cohort made up of roughly 130 different subjects was used. To predict cytomegalovirus infection status, the study combined high-throughput TCR immunosequencing, statistical association of individual TCRs with disease status, and machine learning. A later analysis re-examined previously published TCR beta repertoires from more than 600 donors and added high-resolution HLA genotyping to investigate patterns of TCR occurrence. In the later analysis, no new phenotypic data were used to find candidate immune exposures; instead, reliance was placed on TCR beta sequences and their occurrence across donors. An earlier analysis of several hundred of the donors applied high-throughput TCR beta sequencing to assess whether each TCR beta V gene segment acted as functional or pseudogenic. Alongside the repertoire data, information on donor age, sex, ethnicity and CMV serostatus was compiled. A later genetic analysis used genome-wide SNP genotypes for about three fifths of the 666 donors, treating that subset as a discovery cohort. All discovery cohort repertoires had been generated using a single sequencing platform. Both class I and class II loci were covered by HLA typing, at four-digit resolution. The number of donors typed differed by locus, with about 620-630 for A, B, C, DRB1 and DQB1, 522 for DQA1, nearly 610 for DPA1, and over 400 for DPB1. Several DR-DQ haplotypes were handled as single units for association and clustering, since linkage in the cohort was strong. Across under 500 genotyped donors of the cohort, an average of about 250,000 unique TCR beta nucleotide sequences per donor were sequenced, and roughly a sixth of those sequences were non-productive. The paper as a whole reports these results and caveats: A later analysis associated about 18,000 TCR beta sequences with specific HLA alleles at a false discovery rate of 0.05. The 87-base-pair reads could not distinguish some IMGT-functional V segments, including TRBV6-2 and TRBV6-3, so those segments were excluded. Only TCR beta chains were sequenced in this cohort, and the absence of alpha or paired-chain data limited detectable features. Most CMV-associated TCR beta chains appeared to be HLA-restricted in a later analysis, and the HLA associations seemed to be driven largely by CMV exposure. In the study, 150 to 200 TCR beta chains were listed as associated with cytomegalovirus. A later analysis reported that several top co-occurrence clusters appeared linked to parvovirus B19, influenza, CMV and Epstein-Barr virus. Strong co-occurrence of HLA alleles, especially DR and DQ, made assigning TCR associations to individual alleles difficult. An association between a missense DCLRE1C variant and V-gene and J-gene trimming of TCR beta chains was found in a later genetic analysis and replicated in an independent cohort. A later analysis found that TCR association rates varied across HLA loci, with DRB1 alleles showing the most associated TCRs and HLA-C alleles the fewest. Three of the identified cytomegalovirus-associated TCR beta chains were confirmed in vitro to be specific for cytomegalovirus antigens. The authors suggested that the approach could potentially be generalized to other disease states and immunological phenotypes. In an earlier analysis of around 600 of the donors, most TCR beta V segments appeared in productive rearrangements about 87% or about 30% of the time, broadly matching IMGT annotations. Compared with equally common non-associated chains, HLA-associated TCR beta chains in a later analysis were more clonally expanded and had lower generation probabilities. Immune exposure information for the cohort was limited to CMV serostatus. The sequencing pipeline was judged likely to have produced a cluster of highly shared sequence variants as a technical artifact. Most TCR sequences were seen in very few donors, while some public TCRs were found in many individuals. Because HLA typing was missing for some donors at each locus, association tests included only the typed subset. A further reported finding was that TCR beta sequences accurately predicted the HLA-A and HLA-B alleles for most subjects in the first cohort. The presence/absence analyses assumed that sequencing depth was roughly uniform across donors, and that assumption may not be true. Linkage disequilibrium might explain the correlated functional status among segregating V segments, but an unknown experimental factor could not be ruled out. In both the original and validation cohorts, the classifier was reported to diagnose cytomegalovirus status with high specificity and sensitivity. A later genetic analysis reported fewer N-insertions in productive TCRs among donors in an Asian-associated ancestry cluster than the roughly 700-donor mean. The earlier analysis of nearly 600 of the donors excluded approximately 17 rarely observed V segments, including chromosome 9 orphons, because counts were too low.

There are 14 amino acids in the CDR3, from cysteine to phenylalanine inclusive. The retained sequence is limited to the CDR3, 42 bases, with the frame set at the first base. Per the germline V gene, SGHRS is the CDR1 and YFSETQ is the CDR2. A distance of 9 bases separates the germline ends of V and J, which lose 3 bases and 0 bases respectively. The cohort comprised more than 550 healthy bone marrow donors. At the time of sampling, every cohort member was nominally healthy, though immune exposures that went unrecorded were likely present. The donor was CMV seronegative and belonged to the group of over 350 seronegative cohort members. Each donor provided a peripheral blood sample, and peripheral blood mononuclear cells were used for TCR beta sequencing. The Qiagen DNeasy Blood Extraction Kit was used to extract genomic DNA from the blood cell samples. Library preparation used the immunoSEQ multiplex PCR assay. The multiplex PCR relied on a mix of 60 forward primers for TCR Vbeta segments and 13 reverse primers for TCR Jbeta segments. The CDR3 region of rearranged TCR beta genes was amplified from genomic DNA with a multiplex PCR assay. The amplified TCR beta libraries were sequenced on the Illumina HiSeq System as 87-base-pair reads. On the authors' methods: In a later analysis, some 80 million unique TCR beta chains were counted across the approximately 640 repertoires, and roughly 11 million of these chains were shared by at least two donors. A nearest-neighbor algorithm error-corrected the raw reads and collapsed the reads into unique sequences, merging closely related sequences to remove PCR and sequencing errors. To assign V, D and J gene segments, CDR3 sequences were aligned to IMGT reference sequences. For a sequence to be retained, a match of at least six nucleotides was required to both a V gene segment and a J gene segment. Rearrangements were classified as productive when the CDR3 lacked stop codons and remained in frame with V and J, and all other rearrangements were classified as non-productive. Following IMGT convention, CDR3 was defined as the stretch from the second conserved V-encoded cysteine to the conserved J-encoded phenylalanine. Sequences without an unambiguous match to a single V gene segment were excluded from the earlier analysis of about 600 of the donors. In an earlier analysis of approximately 500 of the donors, a V segment was called functional when productive rearrangements were above 56.7%, and segregating when the standard deviation between donors exceeded 5%. To diagnose cytomegalovirus status from the catalog of TCR beta chain sequences, a statistical classification framework was built. V and J gene assignment, in a later analysis, came from comparing TCR nucleotide sequences with IMGT/GENE-DB human TR gene sequences. Using the TCRdist pipeline, a later analysis assigned CDR3 sequences along with most-parsimonious VDJ recombination scenarios. In a later analysis, each TCR beta chain was defined by its CDR3 amino acid sequence together with its V-gene family, and reads lacking a unique V-gene family were excluded. In a later analysis, nearly 600 highly shared, low-generation-probability nucleotide sequences were removed to address suspected cross-contamination and a sequencing artifact. In a later analysis, a clonal expansion index for each public chain was calculated from normalized within-repertoire ranks of inferred template counts. Generation probabilities in a later analysis came from a VDJ recombination model fitted to out-of-frame rearrangements, and those results were checked against IGoR. In a later analysis, hypergeometric tests were used to score TCR-TCR, TCR-HLA and TCR-CMV co-occurrence, with a repertoire-size bias correction applied to TCR pairs. A later analysis estimated false discovery rates by permuting HLA or CMV assignments 20 times. A later analysis grouped co-occurring TCRs with DBSCAN, adding TCRdist sequence similarity when clustering within HLA-allele-positive subsets. Co-occurrence clustering excluded repertoires with fewer than 30,000 or more than 120,000 public chains, plus five with anomalous nucleotide sharing. As stored in TCRdb, this immuneACCESS dataset retains in-frame rearrangements with V and J assigned. A fraction of the clones does not appear; measured against another copy, unresolved V genes explain less than half of the discrepancy, and the remainder lacks a known reason. The DNA was the basis for D and trimming; V, J and clone size are from that table. The sample table lists some 210,000 clones, about 78% of them with a count of one. The ten top clones hold 3% to 4% of the sample.

The TCR comes from a male donor in good health and CMV-seronegative. Material: PBMCs. This chain joins TRBV5-1 to TRBJ1-1; the D region possibly corresponds to TRBD1 (5 bases align). The base sequence is TGCGCCAGCAGCTACAGGACGGTGAACACTGAAGCTTTCTTT. It specifies CASSYRTVNTEAFF. With all but the CDR3 taken from the reference TRBV5-1 and TRBJ1-1 genes, the full variable domain is: KAGVTQTPRYLIKTRGQQVTLSCSPISGHRSVSWYQQTPGQGLQFLFEYFSETQRNKGNFPGRFSGRQFSNSRSEMNVSTLELGDSALYLCASSYRTVNTEAFFGQGTRLTVV.